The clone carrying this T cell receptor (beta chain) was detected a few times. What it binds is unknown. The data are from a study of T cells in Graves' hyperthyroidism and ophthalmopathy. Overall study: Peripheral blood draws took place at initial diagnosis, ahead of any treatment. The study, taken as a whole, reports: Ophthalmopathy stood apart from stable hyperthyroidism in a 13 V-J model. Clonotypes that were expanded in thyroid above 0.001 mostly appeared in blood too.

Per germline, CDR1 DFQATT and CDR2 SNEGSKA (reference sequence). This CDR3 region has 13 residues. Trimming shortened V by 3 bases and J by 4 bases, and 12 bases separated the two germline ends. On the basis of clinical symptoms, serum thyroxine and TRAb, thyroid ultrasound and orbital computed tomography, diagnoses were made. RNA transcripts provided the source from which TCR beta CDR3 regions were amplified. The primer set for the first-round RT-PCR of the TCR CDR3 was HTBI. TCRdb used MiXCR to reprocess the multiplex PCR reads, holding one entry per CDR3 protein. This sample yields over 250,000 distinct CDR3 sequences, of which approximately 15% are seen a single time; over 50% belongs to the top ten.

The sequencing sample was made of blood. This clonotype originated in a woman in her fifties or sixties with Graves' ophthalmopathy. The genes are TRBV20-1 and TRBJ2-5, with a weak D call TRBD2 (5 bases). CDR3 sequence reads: CSARSSLTETQYF. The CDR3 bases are TGCAGTGCTAGGTCTAGCTTGACAGAGACCCAGTACTTC.